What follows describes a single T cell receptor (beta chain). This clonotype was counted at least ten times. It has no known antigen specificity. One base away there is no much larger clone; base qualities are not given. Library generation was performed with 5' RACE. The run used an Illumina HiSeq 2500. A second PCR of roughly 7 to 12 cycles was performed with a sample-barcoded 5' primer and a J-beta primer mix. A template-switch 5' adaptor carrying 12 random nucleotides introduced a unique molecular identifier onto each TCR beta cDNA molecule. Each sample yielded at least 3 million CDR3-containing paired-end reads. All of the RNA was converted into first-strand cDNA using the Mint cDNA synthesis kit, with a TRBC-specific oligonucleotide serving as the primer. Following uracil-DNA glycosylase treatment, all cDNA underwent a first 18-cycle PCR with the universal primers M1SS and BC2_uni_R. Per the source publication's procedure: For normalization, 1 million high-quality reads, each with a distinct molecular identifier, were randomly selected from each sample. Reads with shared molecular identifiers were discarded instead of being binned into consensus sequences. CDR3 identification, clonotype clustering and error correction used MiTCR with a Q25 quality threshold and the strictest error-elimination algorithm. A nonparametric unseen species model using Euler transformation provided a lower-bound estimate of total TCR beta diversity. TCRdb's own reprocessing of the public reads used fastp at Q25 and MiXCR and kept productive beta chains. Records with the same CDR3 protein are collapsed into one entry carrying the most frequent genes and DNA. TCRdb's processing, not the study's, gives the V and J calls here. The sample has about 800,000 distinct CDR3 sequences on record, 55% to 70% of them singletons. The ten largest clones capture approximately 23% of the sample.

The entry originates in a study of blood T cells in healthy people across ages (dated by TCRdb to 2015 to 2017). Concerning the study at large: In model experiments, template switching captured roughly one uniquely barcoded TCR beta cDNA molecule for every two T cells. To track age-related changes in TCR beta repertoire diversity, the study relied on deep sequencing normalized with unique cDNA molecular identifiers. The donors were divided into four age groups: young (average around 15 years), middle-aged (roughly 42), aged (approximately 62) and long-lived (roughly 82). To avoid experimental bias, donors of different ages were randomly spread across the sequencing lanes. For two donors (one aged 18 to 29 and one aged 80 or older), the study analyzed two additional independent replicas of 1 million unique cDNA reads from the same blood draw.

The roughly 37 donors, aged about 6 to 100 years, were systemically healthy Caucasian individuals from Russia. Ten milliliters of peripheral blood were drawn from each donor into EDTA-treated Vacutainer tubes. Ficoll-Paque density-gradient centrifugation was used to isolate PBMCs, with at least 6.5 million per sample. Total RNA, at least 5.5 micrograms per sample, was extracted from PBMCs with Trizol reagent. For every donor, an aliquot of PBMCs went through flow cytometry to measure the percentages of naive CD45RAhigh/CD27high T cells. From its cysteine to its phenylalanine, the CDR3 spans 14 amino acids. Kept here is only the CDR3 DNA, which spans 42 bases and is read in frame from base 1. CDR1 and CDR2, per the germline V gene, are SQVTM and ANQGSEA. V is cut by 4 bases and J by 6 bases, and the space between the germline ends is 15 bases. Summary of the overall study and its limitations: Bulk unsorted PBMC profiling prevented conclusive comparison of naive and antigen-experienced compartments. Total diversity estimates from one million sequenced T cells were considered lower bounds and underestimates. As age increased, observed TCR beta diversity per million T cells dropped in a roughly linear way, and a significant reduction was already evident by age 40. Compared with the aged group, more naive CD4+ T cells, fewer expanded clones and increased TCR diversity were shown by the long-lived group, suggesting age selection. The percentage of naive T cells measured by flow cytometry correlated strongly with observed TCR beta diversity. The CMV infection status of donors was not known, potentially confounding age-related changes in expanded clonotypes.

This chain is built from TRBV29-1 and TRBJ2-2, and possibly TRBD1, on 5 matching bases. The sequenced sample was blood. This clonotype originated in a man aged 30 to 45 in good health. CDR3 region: CSVGRSGLPGELFF. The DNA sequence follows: TGCAGCGTTGGAAGGTCAGGGCTGCCCGGGGAGCTGTTTTTT.